In its sample, the clone carrying this T cell receptor (beta chain) was seen a few times. The antigen is undetermined. These donors counted as nominally healthy when sampled, but unrecorded immune exposures were likely. The data derive from a study of cytomegalovirus exposure and HLA in healthy donors. Notes on the study in general: For presence/absence analyses, sequencing depth was assumed to be roughly uniform across donors. Data from an earlier analysis indicated that most TCR beta V segments were productive either about 87% or about 30% of the time. Usually a TCR sequence was rare, but some public TCRs were found in many donors.

The CDR3 length is 13 residues. The germline V and J ends were trimmed by 6 bases and 6 bases, with 14 bases remaining between them. Germline V lookup: CDR1 MNHNS, CDR2 SASEGT. Use of 60 Vbeta and 13 Jbeta primers characterized the PCR. Clones were read by immunoSEQ multiplex PCR, and TCRdb kept only the in-frame ones, dropping some. Counted here are under 95,000 clones, around 8% occurring once; the ten biggest clones make up about 2%. This TCR was recovered from a man aged 50-60 years in good health and CMV-seronegative. The specimen sequenced was PBMCs. The chain combines TRBV6-1 with TRBJ1-1; D is unresolved. The CDR3 bases are TGTGCCAGCAGGGAAATAGGAGGGTCTGAAGCTTTCTTT. Protein: CASREIGGSEAFF.